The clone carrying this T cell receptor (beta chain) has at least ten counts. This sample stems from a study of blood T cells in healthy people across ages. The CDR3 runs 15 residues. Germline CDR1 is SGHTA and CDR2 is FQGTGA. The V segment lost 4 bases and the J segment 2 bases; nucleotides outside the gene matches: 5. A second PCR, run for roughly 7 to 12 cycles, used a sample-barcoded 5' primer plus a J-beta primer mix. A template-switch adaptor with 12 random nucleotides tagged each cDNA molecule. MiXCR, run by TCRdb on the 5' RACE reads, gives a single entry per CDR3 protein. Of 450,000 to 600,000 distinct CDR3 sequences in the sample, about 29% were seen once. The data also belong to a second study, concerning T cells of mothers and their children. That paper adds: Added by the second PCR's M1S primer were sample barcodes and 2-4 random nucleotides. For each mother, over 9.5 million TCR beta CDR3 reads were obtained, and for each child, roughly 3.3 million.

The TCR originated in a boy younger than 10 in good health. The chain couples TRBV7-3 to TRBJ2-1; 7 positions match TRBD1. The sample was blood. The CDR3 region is CASSSDRATYNEQFF. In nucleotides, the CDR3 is TGTGCCAGCAGCTCTGACAGGGCCACCTACAATGAGCAGTTCTTC.